One sample yielded the 9 T cell receptor beta chains listed below, sequenced in a study of blood T cell repertoires in COVID-19. This table comes from immunoSEQ multiplex PCR, and its TCRdb copy is limited to in-frame clones, with some not included. The table shows about 160,000 clones, with around 86% occurring only once. The sequenced sample consisted of peripheral blood. The receptors were gathered from a man between 65 and 79 years old with acute or convalescent COVID-19.

CDR3 in amino acids: CASSQGLAGEVSRNEQFF. Written as DNA, the CDR3 is TGTGCCAGCAGCCAGGGACTAGCGGGAGAAGTGTCTAGGAATGAGCAGTTCTTC. This chain connects TRBV5-5 to TRBJ2-1, with 14 bases matching TRBD2. This CDR3 region has 18 residues. Trimming removed 4 bases from V and 7 bases from J; junction bases left unmatched: 13. Per germline, CDR1 SGHKS and CDR2 YYEKEE (reference sequence).

The V gene is TRBV5-4, the J gene TRBJ1-1; D gene uncertain. Trimming shortened V by 4 bases and J by 5 bases, and 12 bases separated the two germline ends. This CDR3 region has 13 residues. Germline V lookup: CDR1 SGHNT, CDR2 YYREEE (reference sequence). The CDR3 spells CASSLPPGTEAFF. The CDR3 DNA is TGTGCCAGCAGCCTTCCCCCGGGGACTGAAGCTTTCTTT.

The rearrangement uses TRBV18 and TRBJ2-2; 10 bases agree with TRBD1. The germline V gene encodes CDR1 KGHSH and CDR2 LQKENI. Trimming removed 1 base from V and 4 bases from J; junction bases left unmatched: 6. CDR3 size: 17 residues. Here the CDR3 reads CASSPRPRTGGTGELFF. CDR3 DNA sequence: TGTGCCAGCTCACCACGGCCAAGGACAGGGGGCACCGGGGAGCTGTTTTTT. The full variable domain, rest sourced from reference TRBV18 and TRBJ2-2, is NAGVMQNPRHLVRRRGQEARLRCSPMKGHSHVYWYRQLPEEGLKFMVYLQKENIIDESGMPKERFSAEFPKEGPSILRIQQVVRGDSAAYFCASSPRPRTGGTGELFFGEGSRLTVL.

This clone has just a few counts. This sequence joins TRBV5-1 and TRBJ1-3; D may be TRBD1 (5 bases). The CDR3 runs to 14 residues. The V end was cut by 5 bases, the J end by 0 bases, with 9 bases between. Germline CDR1 is SGHRS and CDR2 is YFSETQ. CDR3 nucleotides: TGCGCCAGCAGGCGGGACGGCTCTGGAAACACCATATATTTT. Translation gives CASRRDGSGNTIYF.

The genes are TRBV3-1 (or the pseudogene TRBV3-2) and TRBJ1-1; D gene ambiguous. CDR1 and CDR2 from the germline V gene are LGHDT and YNNKEL (reference sequence). The CDR3 contains 13 residues. Trimming removed 4 bases at V and 4 bases at J, with 10 bases between. The CDR3 DNA is TGTGCCAGCAGCCGAGGGATCGGCACTGAAGCTTTCTTT. Protein sequence: CASSRGIGTEAFF.

The J gene is TRBJ1-4, the V gene TRBV6-5, with no clear D. CDR1 is MNHEY and CDR2 is SVGAGI in the germline V gene. V lost 8 bases and J lost 4, with 11 bases in between. This CDR3 comprises 13 residues. The CDR3 coding sequence is TGTGCCAGCGGTATCACAGTTAATGAAAAACTGTTTTTT. Its protein product is CASGITVNEKLFF.

A remark on this clone: The germline gene is not matched at one end of the junction; a read error may be the cause. The chain combines TRBV5-6 with TRBJ1-1; 7 nucleotides agree with TRBD1. Looked up from germline, CDR1 is SGHDT and CDR2 is YYEEEE. The length of the CDR3 is 14 residues. The CDR3 DNA is TGTGCCAGCAGCACCGACAGGGTGAAAACTGAAGCTTTCTTT. It yields the protein CASSTDRVKTEAFF.

The CDR3 DNA sequence: TGTGCCACCAGCAGGGCGACTAGCGGGAGTAGTACCGGGGAGCTGTTTTTT. This sequence encodes CATSRATSGSSTGELFF. The chain combines TRBV15 with TRBJ2-2; 12 nucleotides line up with TRBD2. Germline V lookup: CDR1 LNHNV, CDR2 YYDKDF (reference sequence). With V trimmed by 3 bases and J by 5 bases, 7 bases remained unmatched. The CDR3 has 17 residues. Full variable domain (rest looked up from reference TRBV15 and TRBJ2-2): DAMVIQNPRYQVTQFGKPVTLSCSQTLNHNVMYWYQQKSSQAPKLLFHYYDKDFNNEADTPDNFQSRRPNTSFCFLDIRSPGLGDTAMYLCATSRATSGSSTGELFFGEGSRLTVL.

J is TRBJ2-7 and V is TRBV7-9; TRBD2 is a possible D gene (7 bases). The germline CDR1 and CDR2 sequences are SEHNR and FQNEAQ (reference sequence). CDR3 length equals 15 residues. V was shortened by 3 bases and J by 7 bases, with 19 bases between the two germline ends. In DNA, the CDR3 is TGTGCCAGCAGCTTGATTGGTGGGGGGGCGCGTGAGCAGTACTTC. As protein: CASSLIGGGAREQYF.